These 6 T cell receptor beta chains originate from one sample sequenced in a study of OX40 agonist ivuxolimab in advanced cancers. Method: immunoSEQ multiplex PCR; TCRdb's copy keeps in-frame clones and lacks some. This repertoire shows about 61,000 clones, approximately 92% found once; its top ten account for 23%. Sequencing was performed on CD4+ or CD8+ T cells sorted from blood, taken in a trial of the OX40 agonist ivuxolimab. The receptors originated from an adult with an advanced solid tumor such as melanoma, head and neck, liver or kidney cancer.

This clone was counted between two and nine times. V usage is TRBV6-6 and J usage is TRBJ2-3; D ambiguous. Germline V gene lookup returns CDR1 MNHNY and CDR2 SVGAGI (reference sequence). V shed 2 bases and J shed 6 bases, with 0 bases lying between them. The CDR3 is 10 residues long. The chain's CDR3 is CASSYDTQYF. The DNA for the CDR3 is TGTGCCAGCAGTTACGATACGCAGTATTTT.

This chain links TRBV6-6 with TRBJ2-5; no reliable D call. The CDR3 is 13 amino acids. The ends were cut back, 1 base at V and 5 bases at J, with 8 bases in the middle. CDR1 MNHNY and CDR2 SVGAGI come from the germline V gene (reference sequence). Here the CDR3 reads CASSYWLSETQYF. The DNA of the CDR3 is TGTGCCAGCAGTTACTGGCTTTCTGAGACCCAGTACTTC.

This clone was found a few times. The chain combines TRBV19 with TRBJ2-1; D might be TRBD2 (5 bases). The V and J ends lost 1 base and 2 bases respectively, with 12 bases between them. The CDR3 consists of 16 residues. CDR1 and CDR2 from the germline V gene are LNHDA and SQIVND (reference sequence). In nucleotides, the CDR3 is TGTGCCAGTAGTATAGTTGCAGAGGGCCCCTACAATGAGCAGTTCTTC. Residues: CASSIVAEGPYNEQFF.

The V gene is TRBV6-5, the J gene TRBJ1-2; D perhaps matches TRBD1 (6 bases). Germline values: CDR1 MNHEY, CDR2 SVGAGI. This CDR3 contains 13 residues. V was shortened by 6 bases and J by 5 bases, with 13 bases between the two germline ends. CDR3: CASSNGTLYGYTF. The DNA of the CDR3 is TGTGCCAGCAGCAACGGGACACTATATGGCTACACCTTC.

V gene TRBV5-1 combines with J gene TRBJ2-4; TRBD2 agrees at 14 bases. This CDR3 region has 17 residues. V lost 6 bases, J lost 6 bases, and 11 bases stayed unmatched. Per germline, CDR1 SGHRS and CDR2 YFSETQ. The CDR3: CASTEGTSGRGVNIQYF. The CDR3 region has the DNA TGCGCCAGCACCGAGGGGACTAGCGGGAGAGGGGTAAACATTCAGTACTTC. Combining the CDR3 with reference TRBV5-1 and TRBJ2-4 gives the whole variable domain KAGVTQTPRYLIKTRGQQVTLSCSPISGHRSVSWYQQTPGQGLQFLFEYFSETQRNKGNFPGRFSGRQFSNSRSEMNVSTLELGDSALYLCASTEGTSGRGVNIQYFGAGTRLSVL.

The chain employs TRBV15 and TRBJ1-5; no firm D call. V shed 6 bases and J shed 4 bases, with 10 bases lying between them. The CDR3 sequence is 13 residues long. Germline loops: CDR1 LNHNV, CDR2 YYDKDF (reference sequence). Here the CDR3 DNA reads TGTGCCACCAGTCGGACGCGAAATCAGCCCCAGCATTTT. Its translation: CATSRTRNQPQHF.